This T cell receptor (beta chain) came from a study of T-cell reconstitution after alpha-beta-depleted transplantation in children. This clonotype was picked up a small number of times. Unique molecular identifiers were incorporated during preparation of the TCRbeta library. One entry per CDR3 protein, called by TCRdb with MiXCR from the PCR reads. The table lists roughly 500,000 distinct CDR3 sequences, approximately 30% of them singletons, with around 2.3% in the top ten. CDR1 is LNHNV, CDR2 YYDKDF, per germline (reference sequence). The CDR3 has 13 amino acids. With 1 base removed from V and 6 bases from J, the gap between germline ends came to 7 bases.

Sequences were derived from PBMCs from the stem cell graft donor, sampled from the stem cell graft. The gene calls are TRBV15 and TRBJ1-5, with D unresolved. The receptor was isolated from a human donor who donated a stem cell graft to a child with aplastic anemia. The CDR3 protein is CATSRANGQPQHF. The CDR3 coding sequence is TGTGCCACCAGCAGAGCGAACGGTCAGCCCCAGCATTTT.